Below, 4 T cell receptor beta chains from the same sample are listed, as sequenced in a study of beta chain features in type 1 diabetes listed by TCRdb under 2018. Library prep was done by the immunoSEQ multiplex PCR assay. The entire isolated RNA was reverse transcribed using the High Capacity cDNA Reverse Transcription Kit, and thus expressed TCRB transcripts were sequenced. TCRdb stores this immuneACCESS table with in-frame sequences only. Part of the clones is absent; in the studies checked, under half of the shortfall reflects unresolved V genes, and no reason is known for the rest. The sample data list around 290,000 clones, and roughly 8% of these were observed just once. The ten biggest clones cover about 0.93% of the sample. Sequencing used central memory CD4+ T cells from blood. The receptors derive from a woman under 30 in good health.

V gene TRBV4-3 combines with J gene TRBJ2-2; D uncertain. Germline values: CDR1 LGHNA, CDR2 YSLEER. V lost 5 bases, J lost 0 bases, and 13 bases lay in between. This CDR3 has 16 amino acids. The CDR3 nucleotides read TGCGCCAGCAGCAACCAACAGAGAACGAACACCGGGGAGCTGTTTTTT. Encoded protein: CASSNQQRTNTGELFF.

This clone was seen only a few times. This chain connects TRBV9 to TRBJ2-7; 8 bases match TRBD1. Germline values: CDR1 SGDLS, CDR2 YYNGEE. The CDR3 runs to 14 residues. J lost 2 bases, V lost 4 bases, and 5 bases had no gene match. CDR3 sequence: CASSPGTGAYEQYF. CDR3 coding DNA: TGTGCCAGCAGCCCCGGGACAGGAGCCTACGAGCAGTACTTC.

The table lists this clone with many counts. The CDR3 DNA is TGTGCCAGCAGCCAAGATGCCAGGGCCCCACCCCTCCACTTT. Protein: CASSQDARAPPLHF. The chain recombines TRBV4-2 with TRBJ1-6, with D tentatively TRBD1 (5 bases). V lost 0 bases and J lost 11, with 11 bases in between. The CDR3 is made up of 14 amino acids. Looked up from germline, CDR1 is LGHNA and CDR2 is YNFKEQ.

The table lists this clone with a few counts. The V and J genes are TRBV2 and TRBJ1-2; no clear D. Germline V gene lookup returns CDR1 SNHLY and CDR2 FYNNEI. The V end lost 2 bases, the J end lost 2 bases, and 12 bases lay between the germline ends. The CDR3 has 15 residues. The CDR3 here is CASSESGQENYGYTF. DNA for the CDR3: TGTGCCAGCAGTGAATCTGGGCAGGAGAACTATGGCTACACCTTC.